These T cell receptor beta chains were read from a single sample in a study of blood T cell repertoires in COVID-19. Data came from immunoSEQ multiplex PCR; TCRdb stores just in-frame clones and leaves some out. The data contain some 350,000 clones, more than 75% of them singletons. Sample: peripheral blood. The receptor source for this set is a woman aged 45 to 65 with COVID-19, enrolled during active disease. Each CDR3 is given with its conserved first and last residue. A D gene is named only where the DNA matches it firmly. Clone sizes are given selectively: once, few, many, or a class where the clone is expanded.

NA	NA	TRBJ1-2	TRBV29-1	CSAEGRGANYGYTF	TGCAGCGCCGAGGGCAGGGGAGCTAACTATGGCTACACCTTC
NA	TRBD2	TRBJ2-1	TRBV30	CAWRLSGRYNEQFF	TGTGCCTGGAGGCTTAGCGGGAGGTACAATGAGCAGTTCTTC
NA	NA	TRBJ2-7	TRBV7-2	CASSSRGQPYEQYF	TGTGCCAGCAGCTCTAGAGGGCAGCCCTACGAGCAGTACTTC
NA	NA	TRBJ1-4	TRBV5-1	CASSSQTGTATNEKLFF	TGCGCCAGCAGCTCGCAAACAGGGACGGCAACTAATGAAAAACTGTTTTTT
NA	TRBD1	TRBJ1-3	TRBV6-6	CASSPIGTGASKTIYF	TGTGCCAGCAGTCCCATCGGGACAGGCGCTTCAAAAACCATATATTTT
NA	NA	TRBJ2-2	TRBV7-2	CASRLGQNTGELFF	TGTGCCAGCAGACTTGGACAGAACACCGGGGAGCTGTTTTTT
NA	TRBD2	TRBJ2-3	TRBV19	CASSVAGLAGQADTQYF	TGTGCCAGTAGCGTTGCAGGACTAGCGGGACAAGCAGATACGCAGTATTTT
NA	NA	TRBJ2-1	TRBV5-1	CASKIENNEQFF	TGCGCCAGCAAAATAGAGAACAATGAGCAGTTCTTC
NA	NA	TRBJ1-2	TRBV12-3/TRBV12-4	CASSAFRGTGYTF	TGTGCCAGCAGTGCATTCAGGGGTACTGGCTACACCTTC
NA	TRBD2	TRBJ2-2	TRBV11-2	CASSLDGREGSGELFF	TGTGCCAGCAGCTTAGATGGACGGGAGGGCTCCGGGGAGCTGTTTTTT
NA	NA	TRBJ1-1	TRBV19	CASSIDLRNTEAFF	TGTGCCAGTAGTATAGATCTCAGGAACACTGAAGCTTTCTTT
NA	NA	TRBJ1-5	TRBV18	CASSPNRNQPQHF	TGTGCCAGCTCACCTAATCGCAATCAGCCCCAGCATTTT
NA	NA	TRBJ1-3	TRBV3-1/TRBV3-2	CASSPRRVSGNTIYF	TGTGCCAGCAGCCCGAGACGGGTCTCTGGAAACACCATATATTTT
NA	NA	TRBJ2-7	TRBV4-2	CASRDNAYEQYF	TGTGCCAGCAGGGACAATGCCTACGAGCAGTACTTC
few	NA	TRBJ1-2	TRBV7-2	CASSPREYGYTF	TGTGCCAGCAGCCCCCGGGAGTATGGCTACACCTTC
NA	NA	TRBJ2-5	TRBV7-9	CASSLSIGEETQYF	TGTGCCAGCAGCTTATCGATAGGGGAAGAGACCCAGTACTTC
NA	NA	TRBJ1-3	TRBV9	CASSGVSSGNTIYF	TGTGCCAGCAGCGGCGTAAGTTCTGGAAACACCATATATTTT
NA	NA	TRBJ2-1	TRBV29-1	CSVEELYYNEQFF	TGCAGCGTTGAGGAGCTCTACTACAATGAGCAGTTCTTC
NA	TRBD1	TRBJ2-1	TRBV9	CASSVRDSLYNEQFF	TGTGCCAGCAGCGTACGGGACAGTTTATACAATGAGCAGTTCTTC
NA	TRBD1	TRBJ2-5	TRBV5-5	CASSLGGTGGAETQYF	TGTGCCAGCAGCCTAGGGGGGACAGGGGGAGCGGAGACCCAGTACTTC
NA	TRBD2	TRBJ2-3	TRBV14	CASSPYLAVSTDTQYF	TGTGCCAGCAGCCCGTACCTAGCGGTGAGCACAGATACGCAGTATTTT
few	TRBD2	TRBJ2-7	TRBV30	CAWRAYTSGMGEQYF	TGTGCCTGGAGGGCCTACACTAGCGGGATGGGGGAGCAGTACTTC
few	NA	TRBJ2-1	TRBV5-1	CASSPDNEQFF	TGCGCCAGCAGCCCGGACAATGAGCAGTTCTTC
NA	NA	TRBJ2-6	TRBV29-1	CSVDLQSSGANVLTF	TGCAGCGTTGATTTACAGAGCTCTGGGGCCAACGTCCTGACTTTC
NA	NA	TRBJ1-2	TRBV5-1	CASSPTTGSYGYTF	TGCGCCAGCAGCCCCACCACAGGGAGCTATGGCTACACCTTC
NA	NA	TRBJ2-1	TRBV12-3/TRBV12-4	CASSFRSGNEQFF	TGTGCCAGCAGTTTTCGCTCGGGGAATGAGCAGTTCTTC
NA	TRBD1	TRBJ1-2	TRBV19	CASSIDGRGRLGYGYTF	TGTGCCAGTAGTATCGATGGCAGGGGGCGCTTGGGCTATGGCTACACCTTC
NA	NA	TRBJ1-2	TRBV3-1/TRBV3-2	CASSQVPANYGYTF	TGTGCCAGCAGCCAAGTCCCAGCTAACTATGGCTACACCTTC
NA	NA	TRBJ1-1	TRBV3-1/TRBV3-2	CASSPRRNTEAFF	TGTGCCAGCAGCCCGAGGAGGAACACTGAAGCTTTCTTT
NA	TRBD2	TRBJ2-3	TRBV5-1	CASATGAGGLIPTDTQYF	TGCGCCAGCGCGACGGGGGCGGGAGGCCTTATACCCACAGATACGCAGTATTTT
NA	TRBD1	TRBJ2-1	TRBV12-3/TRBV12-4	CASTQGALNEQFF	TGTGCCAGCACTCAGGGGGCACTCAATGAGCAGTTCTTC
NA	NA	TRBJ1-3	TRBV9	CASSVYGGVTGNTIYF	TGTGCCAGCAGCGTCTACGGGGGAGTGACTGGAAACACCATATATTTT
NA	TRBD2	TRBJ2-1	TRBV6-5	CASSRGLAGGHEQFF	TGTGCCAGCAGCCGAGGACTAGCGGGAGGTCATGAGCAGTTCTTC
few	TRBD2	TRBJ2-7	TRBV4-1	CASSQVPLAGSYEQYF	TGCGCCAGCAGCCAAGTCCCCCTAGCGGGATCCTACGAGCAGTACTTC
NA	TRBD1	TRBJ2-5	TRBV11-2	CASSPGTGVSETQYF	TGTGCCAGCAGCCCCGGGACAGGAGTTTCGGAGACCCAGTACTTC
NA	TRBD1	TRBJ1-1	TRBV2	CASILDRAMNTEAFF	TGTGCCAGCATATTAGACAGGGCCATGAACACTGAAGCTTTCTTT
NA	TRBD2	TRBJ2-1	TRBV19	CASSITGLAGDEQFF	TGTGCCAGTAGTATAACGGGACTAGCGGGAGATGAGCAGTTCTTC
NA	NA	TRBJ2-3	TRBV3-1/TRBV3-2	CASREWGESTDTQYF	TGTGCCAGCAGGGAGTGGGGGGAGAGCACAGATACGCAGTATTTT